This T cell receptor beta chain was captured in a study of T-cell reconstitution after alpha-beta-depleted transplantation in children. Study-wide results and caveats: T cells produced anew were the main source of T-cell counts and diversity one year after transplant. Reported findings indicate that, about two months after transplant, alpha-beta T cells came from several hundred expanded clones, which were derived from non-depleted graft cells. From surviving recipient T cells and thymic progenitors came the high day-60 TCRbeta diversity observed in some patients.

Concerning this clonotype itself: Its cognate antigen is unknown.

CDR3 length: 15 amino acids. The V gene's germline CDR1 is LGHDT and CDR2 YNNKEL (reference sequence). V was pared by 2 bases and J by 5 bases, with 13 bases between. Unique molecular identifiers were built into the TCRbeta library. TCRdb itself ran the PCR reads through MiXCR, one entry per CDR3 protein. This sample carries around 300,000 distinct CDR3 sequences, nearly 8% of them seen once, and the ten largest clones take around 10%. This material consisted of peripheral blood, taken 360 days after TCRalphabeta/CD19-depleted stem cell transplant. The source of this sequence is a female patient aged 2-10 years who had a stem cell transplant for Fanconi anemia, so the T cells may come from the graft donor. This chain connects TRBV3-1 to TRBJ1-3; TRBD1 is a possible D gene (5 bases). The CDR3 region has the DNA TGTGCCAGCAGCCAATGGTGGGGGAAGCGAAACACCATATATTTT. Amino acid sequence: CASSQWWGKRNTIYF.